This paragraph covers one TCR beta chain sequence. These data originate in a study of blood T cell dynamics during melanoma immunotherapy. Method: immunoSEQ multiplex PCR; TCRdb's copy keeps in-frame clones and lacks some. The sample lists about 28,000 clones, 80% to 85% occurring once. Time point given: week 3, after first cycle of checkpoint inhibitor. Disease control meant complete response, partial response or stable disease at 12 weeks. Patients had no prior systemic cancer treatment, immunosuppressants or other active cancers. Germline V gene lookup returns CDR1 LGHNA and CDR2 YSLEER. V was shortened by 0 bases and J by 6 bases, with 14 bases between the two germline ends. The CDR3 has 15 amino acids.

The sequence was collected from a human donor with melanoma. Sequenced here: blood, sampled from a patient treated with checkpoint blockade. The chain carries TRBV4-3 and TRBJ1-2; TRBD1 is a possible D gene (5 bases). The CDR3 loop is CASSQEEAGAHGYTF. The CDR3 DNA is TGCGCCAGCAGCCAAGAGGAAGCCGGGGCGCATGGCTACACCTTC.